This T cell receptor beta chain was sequenced for a study of CD8 T cells in ankylosing spondylitis. Comment on this clonotype: Its target is not known.

TCRdb passed the 5' RACE reads through MiXCR, listing each CDR3 protein once. This sample has about 700,000 distinct CDR3 sequences; over 15% occur once, and the top ten carry about a fifth. Study-level results: Blood from ankylosing spondylitis patients appeared to carry a characteristic roughly eight-variant TCR beta motif.

The clonotype originates from a male donor with ankylosing spondylitis. The sample comprised blood, either unsorted or a sorted T cell fraction (not recorded which).

The CDR3 spells CASSILGGNQPQHF. CDR3 nucleotide sequence: TGTGCCAGTAGTATCCTGGGGGGAAATCAGCCCCAGCATTTT. V usage is TRBV19 and J usage is TRBJ1-5, with D tentatively TRBD1 (5 bases). V lost 3 bases, J lost 4 bases, and 10 bases lay in between. CDR3 length: 14 residues. From germline, CDR1 is LNHDA and CDR2 SQIVND (reference sequence).